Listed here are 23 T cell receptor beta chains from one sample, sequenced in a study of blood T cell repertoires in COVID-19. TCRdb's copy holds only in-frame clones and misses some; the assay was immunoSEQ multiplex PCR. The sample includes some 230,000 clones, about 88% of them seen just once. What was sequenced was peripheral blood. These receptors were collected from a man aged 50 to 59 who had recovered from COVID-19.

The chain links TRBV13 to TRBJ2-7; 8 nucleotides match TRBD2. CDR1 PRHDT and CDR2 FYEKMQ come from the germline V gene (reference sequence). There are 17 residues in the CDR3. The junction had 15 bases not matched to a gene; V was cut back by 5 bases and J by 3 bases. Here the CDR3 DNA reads TGTGCCAGCAGCCGGAACCCCCAAGCGGGAGCGGTCTACGAGCAGTACTTC. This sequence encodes CASSRNPQAGAVYEQYF.

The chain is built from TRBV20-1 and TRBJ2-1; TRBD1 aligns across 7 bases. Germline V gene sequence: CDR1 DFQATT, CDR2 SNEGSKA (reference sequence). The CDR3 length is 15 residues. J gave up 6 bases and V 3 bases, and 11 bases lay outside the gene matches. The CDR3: CSASSRQGKGNEQFF. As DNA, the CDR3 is TGCAGTGCTAGTTCCCGACAGGGAAAGGGCAATGAGCAGTTCTTC.

The CDR3 nucleotides read TGTGCCAGCTCGCCGACAGGGCCTTTCGAAGCTTTCTTT. Amino acid sequence: CASSPTGPFEAFF. This chain links TRBV18 with TRBJ1-1, with TRBD1 identical over 7 bases. CDR1 KGHSH and CDR2 LQKENI come from the germline V gene. The CDR3 loop spans 13 amino acids. J was trimmed by 8 bases and V by 6 bases; bases with no gene match: 9.

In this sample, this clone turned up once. This chain's CDR3 is CASSLSGTGGWSSGNTIYF. The CDR3 DNA reads TGTGCCAGCAGCCTTTCCGGGACAGGGGGCTGGAGCTCTGGAAACACCATATATTTT. The chain has TRBV3-1 (or the pseudogene TRBV3-2) and TRBJ1-3, with 12 bases aligning to TRBD1. Germline CDR1 is LGHDT and CDR2 is YNNKEL (reference sequence). This CDR3 spans 19 amino acids. J gave up 0 bases and V 4 bases, and 10 bases lay outside the gene matches.

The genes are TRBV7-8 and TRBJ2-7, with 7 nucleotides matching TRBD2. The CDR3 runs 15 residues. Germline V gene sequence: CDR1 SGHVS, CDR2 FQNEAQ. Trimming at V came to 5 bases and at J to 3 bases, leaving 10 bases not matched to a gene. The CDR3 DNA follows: TGTGCCAGCAGCCCAACTTGGGGCGGGGGCTACGAGCAGTACTTC. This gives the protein CASSPTWGGGYEQYF.

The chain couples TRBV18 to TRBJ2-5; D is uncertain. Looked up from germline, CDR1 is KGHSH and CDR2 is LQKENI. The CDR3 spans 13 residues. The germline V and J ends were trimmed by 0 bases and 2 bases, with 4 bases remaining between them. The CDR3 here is CASSPPNQETQYF. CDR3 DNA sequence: TGTGCCAGCTCACCACCCAATCAAGAGACCCAGTACTTC.

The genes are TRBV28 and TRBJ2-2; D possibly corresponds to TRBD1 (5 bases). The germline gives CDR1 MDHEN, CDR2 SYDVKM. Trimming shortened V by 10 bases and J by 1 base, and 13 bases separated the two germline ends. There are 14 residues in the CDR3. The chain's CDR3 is CAITTQENTGELFF. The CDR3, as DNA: TGTGCCATAACGACACAGGAGAACACCGGGGAGCTGTTTTTT.

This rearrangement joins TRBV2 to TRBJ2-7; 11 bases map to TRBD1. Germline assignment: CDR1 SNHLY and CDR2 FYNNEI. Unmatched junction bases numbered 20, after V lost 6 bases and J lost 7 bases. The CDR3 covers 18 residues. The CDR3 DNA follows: TGTGCCAGCAGAACGGGACAGGGGGTCTTAGCGGGAGTGGAGGAGCAGTACTTC. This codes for CASRTGQGVLAGVEEQYF.

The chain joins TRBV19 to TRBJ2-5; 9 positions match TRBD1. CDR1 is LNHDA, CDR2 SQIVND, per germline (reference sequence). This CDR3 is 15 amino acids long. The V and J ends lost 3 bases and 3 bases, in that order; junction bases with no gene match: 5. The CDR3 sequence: CASSIQGTGKETQYF. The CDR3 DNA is TGTGCCAGTAGTATCCAAGGGACAGGGAAAGAGACCCAGTACTTC.

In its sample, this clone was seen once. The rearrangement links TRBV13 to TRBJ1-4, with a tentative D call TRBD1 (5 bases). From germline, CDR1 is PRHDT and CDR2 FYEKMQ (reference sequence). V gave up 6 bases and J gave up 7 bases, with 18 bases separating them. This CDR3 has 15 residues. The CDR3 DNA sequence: TGTGCCAGCAGTCCCTCGGGGGACGGCGGTGAAAAACTGTTTTTT. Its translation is CASSPSGDGGEKLFF.

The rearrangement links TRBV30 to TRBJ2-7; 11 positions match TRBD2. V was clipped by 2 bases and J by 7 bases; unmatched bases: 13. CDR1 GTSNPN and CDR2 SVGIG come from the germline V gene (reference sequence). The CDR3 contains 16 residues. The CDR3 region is CAWSFWLAGGSGEQYF. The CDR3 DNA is TGTGCCTGGAGTTTTTGGCTAGCGGGAGGTTCGGGAGAGCAGTACTTC.

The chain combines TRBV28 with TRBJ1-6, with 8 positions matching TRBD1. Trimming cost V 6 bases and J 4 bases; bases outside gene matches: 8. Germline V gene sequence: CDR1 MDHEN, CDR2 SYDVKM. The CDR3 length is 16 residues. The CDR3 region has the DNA TGTGCCAGCAGAACACAGGGGGGTTTGTATAATTCACCCCTCCACTTT. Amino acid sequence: CASRTQGGLYNSPLHF.

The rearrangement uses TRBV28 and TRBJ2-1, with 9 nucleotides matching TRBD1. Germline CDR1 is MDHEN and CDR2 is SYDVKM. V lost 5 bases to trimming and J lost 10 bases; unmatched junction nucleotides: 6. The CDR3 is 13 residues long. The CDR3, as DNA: TGTGCCAGCAGTACGGGACAGGGTGAGGAGCAGTTCTTC. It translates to CASSTGQGEEQFF. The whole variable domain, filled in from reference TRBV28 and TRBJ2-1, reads DVKVTQSSRYLVKRTGEKVFLECVQDMDHENMFWYRQDPGLGLRLIYFSYDVKMKEKGDIPEGYSVSREKKERFSLILESASTNQTSMYLCASSTGQGEEQFFGPGTRLTVL.

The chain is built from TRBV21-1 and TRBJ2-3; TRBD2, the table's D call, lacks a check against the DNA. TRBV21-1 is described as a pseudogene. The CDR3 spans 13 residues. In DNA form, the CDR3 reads TGTGCCAGCAGCAAGGAGGGCACAGATACGCAGTATTTT. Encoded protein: CASSKEGTDTQYF.

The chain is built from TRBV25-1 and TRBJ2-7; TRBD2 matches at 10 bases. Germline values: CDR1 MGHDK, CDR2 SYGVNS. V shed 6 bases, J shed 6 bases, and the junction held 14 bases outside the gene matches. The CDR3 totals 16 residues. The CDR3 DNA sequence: TGTGCCAGCAGGCCAATCCCAGCGGGAGGGCCCGGCGAGCAGTACTTC. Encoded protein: CASRPIPAGGPGEQYF.

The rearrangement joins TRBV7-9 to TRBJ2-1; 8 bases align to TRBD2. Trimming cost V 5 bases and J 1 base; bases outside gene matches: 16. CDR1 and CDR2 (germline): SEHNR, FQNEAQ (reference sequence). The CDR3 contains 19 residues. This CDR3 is CASSEKRESPLLSYNEQFF. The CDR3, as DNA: TGTGCCAGCAGCGAAAAGCGGGAGAGTCCCCTACTGTCCTACAATGAGCAGTTCTTC.

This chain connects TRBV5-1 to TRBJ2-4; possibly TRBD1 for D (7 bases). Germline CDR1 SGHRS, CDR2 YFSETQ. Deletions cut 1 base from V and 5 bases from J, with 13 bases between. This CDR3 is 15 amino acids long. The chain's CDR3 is CASSLRRGPENIQYF. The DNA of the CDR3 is TGCGCCAGCAGCTTGCGGAGGGGGCCAGAAAACATTCAGTACTTC.

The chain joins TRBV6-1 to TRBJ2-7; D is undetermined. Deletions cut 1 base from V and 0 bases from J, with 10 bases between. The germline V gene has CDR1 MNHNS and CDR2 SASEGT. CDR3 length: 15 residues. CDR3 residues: CASSEGRKSSYEQYF. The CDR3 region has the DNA TGTGCCAGCAGTGAAGGCAGGAAGAGCTCCTACGAGCAGTACTTC.

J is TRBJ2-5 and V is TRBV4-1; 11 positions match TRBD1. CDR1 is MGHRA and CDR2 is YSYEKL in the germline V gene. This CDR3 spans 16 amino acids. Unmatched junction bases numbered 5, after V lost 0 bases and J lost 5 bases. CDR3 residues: CASSQDGQGAVETQYF. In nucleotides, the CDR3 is TGCGCCAGCAGCCAAGACGGACAGGGGGCGGTGGAGACCCAGTACTTC.

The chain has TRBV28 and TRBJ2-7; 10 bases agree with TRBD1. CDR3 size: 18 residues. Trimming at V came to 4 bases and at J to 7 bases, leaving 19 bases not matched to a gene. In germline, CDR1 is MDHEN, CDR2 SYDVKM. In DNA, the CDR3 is TGTGCCAGCAGTTCTATTCAAAACGACAGGGGGCGCTCGTTGGAGCAGTACTTC. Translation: CASSSIQNDRGRSLEQYF.

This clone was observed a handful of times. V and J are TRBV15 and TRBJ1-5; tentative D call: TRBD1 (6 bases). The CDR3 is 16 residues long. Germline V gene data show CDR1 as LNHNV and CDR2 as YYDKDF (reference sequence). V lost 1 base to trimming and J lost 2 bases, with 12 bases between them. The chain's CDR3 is CATSRGPAGGNQPQHF. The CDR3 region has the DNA TGTGCCACCAGCAGAGGGCCGGCAGGGGGCAATCAGCCCCAGCATTTT.

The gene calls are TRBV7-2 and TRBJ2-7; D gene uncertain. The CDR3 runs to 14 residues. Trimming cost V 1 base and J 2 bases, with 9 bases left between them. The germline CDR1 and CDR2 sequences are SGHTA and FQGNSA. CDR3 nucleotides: TGTGCCAGCAGCTTAGTGACTGATACCTACGAGCAGTACTTC. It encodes CASSLVTDTYEQYF.

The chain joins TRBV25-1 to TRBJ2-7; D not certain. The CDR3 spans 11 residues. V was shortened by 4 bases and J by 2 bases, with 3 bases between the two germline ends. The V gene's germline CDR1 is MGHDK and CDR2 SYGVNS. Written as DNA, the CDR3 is TGTGCCAGCAGTGCTGCCTACGAGCAGTACTTC. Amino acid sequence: CASSAAYEQYF.